The 29 T cell receptor beta chains below were found in one sample sequenced in a study of Ad26.COV2.S vaccination and SARS-CoV-2 variants. Treatment specified: approximately 18 received Ad26.COV2.S at low or high dose, single or two shots; a few received placebo; per-sample allocation not given. Specimens were obtained on day 63 following the first vaccine or placebo injection. Sequencing was performed with immunoSEQ multiplex PCR; in TCRdb, only in-frame clones are kept and a portion is missing. The table includes some 320,000 clones, more than 70% detected once. The source was peripheral blood, collected in a trial of Ad26.COV2.S vaccine versus placebo. The receptors originated from a person aged 18-65 years who received the Ad26.COV2.S COVID-19 vaccine or a placebo.

The CDR3 here is CASSLAPQGAPGELFF. CDR3 in DNA: TGTGCCAGCAGCTTGGCACCACAGGGGGCTCCCGGGGAGCTGTTTTTT. The rearrangement joins TRBV5-4 to TRBJ2-2, with 9 bases fitting TRBD1. This CDR3 region has 16 residues. Germline CDR1 reads SGHNT; CDR2 reads YYREEE (reference sequence). The V and J ends lost 0 bases and 6 bases, in that order; junction bases with no gene match: 6.

This rearrangement joins TRBV5-4 to TRBJ2-5, with D unresolved. V was trimmed by 2 bases and J by 4 bases, leaving 9 bases between them. Looked up from germline, CDR1 is SGHNT and CDR2 is YYREEE (reference sequence). CDR3 length: 13 amino acids. The CDR3, as DNA: TGTGCCAGCAGCTTCCAGTACCCAGAGACCCAGTACTTC. Residues: CASSFQYPETQYF.

This sequence joins TRBV7-9 and TRBJ2-7, with D maybe TRBD1 (6 bases). The CDR3 runs 15 residues. Germline loops: CDR1 SEHNR, CDR2 FQNEAQ (reference sequence). The V and J ends lost 0 bases and 3 bases respectively, with 12 bases between them. CDR3 amino acids: CASSLASGQGYEQYF. The CDR3 nucleotides read TGTGCCAGCAGCTTAGCCTCGGGACAAGGCTACGAGCAGTACTTC.

This chain joins TRBV5-4 and TRBJ1-2, with 7 bases identical to TRBD1. The CDR3 length is 19 residues. Germline CDR1 reads SGHNT; CDR2 reads YYREEE (reference sequence). Losses at the gene ends were 1 base for V and 7 bases for J; bases not matched to a gene: 22. CDR3 region: CASSLPRDSSILGGGGYTF. Here the CDR3 DNA reads TGTGCCAGCAGCTTGCCCCGGGACAGCTCAATCCTGGGGGGTGGTGGCTACACCTTC. The whole variable domain, filled in from reference TRBV5-4 and TRBJ1-2, reads ETGVTQSPTHLIKTRGQQVTLRCSSQSGHNTVSWYQQALGQGPQFIFQYYREEENGRGNFPPRFSGLQFPNYSSELNVNALELDDSALYLCASSLPRDSSILGGGGYTFGSGTRLTVV.

The sample holds one count of this clone. The chain carries TRBV30 and TRBJ1-5; possibly TRBD1 for D (6 bases). Trimming stripped 3 bases from V and 6 bases from J, with 15 bases between. The CDR3 length is 14 residues. Germline V gene data show CDR1 as GTSNPN and CDR2 as SVGIG (reference sequence). CDR3 protein: CAWRGPGDGQPQHF. DNA for the CDR3: TGTGCCTGGAGGGGGCCAGGGGACGGTCAGCCCCAGCATTTT.

This clone appeared a few times. The chain couples TRBV27 to TRBJ1-1; the D gene is possibly TRBD1 (6 bases). This CDR3 is 17 amino acids long. The ends were cut back, 8 bases at V and 3 bases at J, with 25 bases in the middle. The V gene's germline CDR1 is MNHEY and CDR2 SMNVEV (reference sequence). The CDR3 here is CASRIKDSLGGDTEAFF. CDR3 coding DNA: TGTGCCAGCCGGATAAAGGACAGCTTAGGTGGAGACACTGAAGCTTTCTTT.

This sequence joins TRBV7-2 and TRBJ2-2; perhaps D is TRBD1 or TRBD2 (5 bases each). CDR1 and CDR2 (germline): SGHTA, FQGNSA. The ends were cut back, 5 bases at V and 0 bases at J, with 13 bases in the middle. The CDR3 loop spans 16 amino acids. CDR3 amino acids: CASSLSVGANTGELFF. DNA for the CDR3: TGTGCCAGCAGCCTCTCTGTGGGGGCGAACACCGGGGAGCTGTTTTTT.

J is TRBJ1-5 and V is TRBV6-5; D might be TRBD1 (5 bases). The ends were cut back, 7 bases at V and 3 bases at J, with 10 bases in the middle. The CDR3 runs 13 residues. CDR1 and CDR2 from the germline V gene are MNHEY and SVGAGI. CDR3 residues: CASIRQNNQPQHF. As DNA, the CDR3 is TGTGCCAGCATTAGACAGAACAATCAGCCCCAGCATTTT.

The chain employs TRBV10-1 and TRBJ2-3, with 8 nucleotides matching TRBD1. The V and J ends lost 6 bases and 6 bases, in that order; junction bases with no gene match: 5. The V gene's germline CDR1 is WNHNN and CDR2 SYGVQD (reference sequence). CDR3 length: 13 residues. The chain's CDR3 is CASSGTGRDTQYF. DNA for the CDR3: TGCGCCAGCAGCGGGACAGGACGGGATACGCAGTATTTT.

The chain joins TRBV5-5 to TRBJ2-7; a possible D gene is TRBD1 (6 bases). Germline CDR1 reads SGHKS; CDR2 reads YYEKEE (reference sequence). This CDR3 is 15 amino acids long. Trimming took 7 bases from V and 0 from J, leaving 17 bases between them. For the CDR3, the DNA is TGTGCCAGCGGCCTCCTCCACAGGGCCTCCTACGAGCAGTACTTC. Translating it yields CASGLLHRASYEQYF.

The CDR3 sequence is CASSLESANTGELFF. The DNA of the CDR3 is TGCGCCAGCAGCTTGGAATCTGCGAACACCGGGGAGCTGTTTTTT. The genes are TRBV5-1 and TRBJ2-2; D unclear. The germline gives CDR1 SGHRS, CDR2 YFSETQ. This CDR3 is 15 amino acids long. V was shortened by 0 bases and J by 0 bases, with 6 bases between the two germline ends.

The chain is built from TRBV4-1 and TRBJ1-3, with TRBD1 matching over 9 bases. Unmatched junction bases numbered 3, after V lost 2 bases and J lost 4 bases. CDR1 is MGHRA, CDR2 YSYEKL, per germline. The CDR3 consists of 15 residues. The CDR3 DNA reads TGCGCCAGCAGCCAAACAGGGGGCGCAGGAAACACCATATATTTT. Its translation is CASSQTGGAGNTIYF.

This clone was recorded a few times. The chain is built from TRBV12-3 or TRBV12-4 and TRBJ1-1; D is ambiguous. With 6 bases removed from V and 7 bases from J, the gap between germline ends came to 12 bases. The CDR3 is 12 amino acids. The CDR3 region is CASSSWEGEAFF. CDR3 DNA: TGTGCCAGCAGCTCCTGGGAGGGTGAAGCTTTCTTT.

The chain has TRBV7-2 and TRBJ1-2; tentatively, D is TRBD1 (5 bases). There are 16 residues in the CDR3. The germline V and J ends were trimmed by 1 base and 2 bases, with 14 bases remaining between them. From germline, CDR1 is SGHTA and CDR2 FQGNSA. This CDR3 reads CASSLEHTRGNYGYTF. For the CDR3, the DNA is TGTGCCAGCAGCTTAGAGCACACTCGGGGCAACTATGGCTACACCTTC.

The chain carries TRBV6-5 and TRBJ2-6, with 7 bases identical to TRBD1. V lost 5 bases and J lost 3; bases outside the gene matches: 4. This CDR3 comprises 15 residues. CDR1 and CDR2 (germline): MNHEY, SVGAGI. CDR3 residues: CASSPTGYGANVLTF. The CDR3 DNA is TGTGCCAGCAGTCCGACAGGGTATGGGGCCAACGTCCTGACTTTC.

In regard to this clone: Its ends do not fully match the called genes, so a read error is possible. The chain combines TRBV7-7 with TRBJ2-5; TRBD1 aligns across 9 bases. This CDR3 is 13 amino acids long. CDR1 SSHAT and CDR2 FNYEAQ come from the germline V gene (reference sequence). The CDR3 nucleotides are TGTGCTAGCAGCCGTGACAGGGGGGAGACCCAGTACTTC. Translating it yields CASSRDRGETQYF.

The genes are TRBV5-1 and TRBJ1-5; D not certain. V lost 0 bases to trimming and J lost 0 bases, with 4 bases between them. The germline V gene has CDR1 SGHRS and CDR2 YFSETQ. The CDR3 covers 14 residues. The CDR3 coding sequence is TGCGCCAGCAGCTTGGAGAGTAGCAATCAGCCCCAGCATTTT. Protein sequence: CASSLESSNQPQHF.

This chain joins TRBV30 and TRBJ1-1, with D perhaps matching TRBD1 (6 bases). The CDR3 extends over 12 amino acids. The germline CDR1 and CDR2 sequences are GTSNPN and SVGIG (reference sequence). V lost 3 bases, J lost 1 base, and 6 bases lay in between. For the CDR3, the DNA is TGTGCCTGGAGGACAGGGAACACTGAAGCTTTCTTT. Its protein is CAWRTGNTEAFF.

The chain carries TRBV12-5 and TRBJ2-2; a possible D gene is TRBD1 (6 bases). This CDR3 comprises 16 residues. The germline V gene encodes CDR1 LGHNT and CDR2 FRNRAP. The V end was cut by 3 bases, the J end by 3 bases, with 14 bases between. CDR3 sequence (DNA): TGTGCTAGTGGTTTTTTCCGGGACACCGACACCGGGGAGCTGTTTTTT. Encoded protein: CASGFFRDTDTGELFF.

Written as DNA, the CDR3 is TGTGCCAGTAGTATAACACGAGGGGGCAAAAGCAATCAGCCCCAGCATTTT. Translated, it gives CASSITRGGKSNQPQHF. This rearrangement joins TRBV19 to TRBJ1-5; 7 bases map to TRBD1. The CDR3 is made up of 17 amino acids. V gave up 2 bases and J gave up 1 base; unmatched junction bases: 8. From germline, CDR1 is LNHDA and CDR2 SQIVND (reference sequence).

This rearrangement joins TRBV30 to TRBJ2-3; either TRBD1 or TRBD2 may fit D (5 bases each). With 6 bases removed from V and 5 bases from J, the gap between germline ends came to 18 bases. The germline CDR1 and CDR2 sequences are GTSNPN and SVGIG (reference sequence). CDR3 length: 14 amino acids. The CDR3 coding sequence is TGTGCCTGCCGCATGACACGGGGCAGAGATACGCAGTATTTT. Its translation is CACRMTRGRDTQYF.

The V gene is TRBV30, the J gene TRBJ1-6; D unclear. V was trimmed by 2 bases and J by 4 bases, leaving 9 bases between them. The germline V gene has CDR1 GTSNPN and CDR2 SVGIG (reference sequence). The CDR3 is 14 residues long. CDR3 protein: CAWSRDLYNSPLHF. The CDR3 nucleotides are TGTGCCTGGAGTCGGGATTTATATAATTCACCCCTCCACTTT.

This chain links TRBV9 with TRBJ2-1, with D perhaps TRBD1 (5 bases). The CDR3 runs 13 residues. Per the germline V gene, CDR1 is SGDLS and CDR2 is YYNGEE. Trimming removed 0 bases from V and 13 bases from J, with 14 bases in between. The CDR3 bases are TGTGCCAGCAGCGTAGTTCAGGGTTCGGAACAGTTCTTC. This sequence encodes CASSVVQGSEQFF.

The chain uses TRBV9 and TRBJ2-6; the D gene is possibly TRBD2 (6 bases). This CDR3 is built from 17 residues. Germline assignment: CDR1 SGDLS and CDR2 YYNGEE. Between the trimmed V and J ends, which lost 0 bases and 1 base, there was a span of 11 bases. CDR3 residues: CASSVEPRGSGANVLTF. The DNA of the CDR3 is TGTGCCAGCAGCGTAGAGCCCCGGGGGTCTGGGGCCAACGTCCTGACTTTC. Drawing the rest from reference TRBV9 and TRBJ2-6, the complete variable domain is DSGVTQTPKHLITATGQRVTLRCSPRSGDLSVYWYQQSLDQGLQFLIQYYNGEERAKGNILERFSAQQFPDLHSELNLSSLELGDSALYFCASSVEPRGSGANVLTFGAGSRLTVL.

This clone was seen a single time. CDR3 sequence: CASSPGRNYNSPLHF. The CDR3 DNA sequence: TGTGCCAGCTCACCTGGCCGGAACTATAATTCACCCCTCCACTTT. This sequence joins TRBV18 and TRBJ1-6; D not certain. CDR1 and CDR2 (germline): KGHSH, LQKENI. CDR3 size: 15 residues. V was pared by 3 bases and J by 3 bases, with 9 bases between.

The CDR3 nucleotides are TGCGCCAGCAGCTTGAGACAGATTACAGATACGCAGTATTTT. Translated: CASSLRQITDTQYF. The V and J genes are TRBV5-1 and TRBJ2-3; a weak D match, TRBD1 (5 bases). The CDR3 is 14 amino acids. Germline values: CDR1 SGHRS, CDR2 YFSETQ. V lost 1 base, J lost 3 bases, and 9 bases lay in between. The full variable domain, in which reference TRBV5-1 and TRBJ2-3 provide the parts outside the CDR3, is KAGVTQTPRYLIKTRGQQVTLSCSPISGHRSVSWYQQTPGQGLQFLFEYFSETQRNKGNFPGRFSGRQFSNSRSEMNVSTLELGDSALYLCASSLRQITDTQYFGPGTRLTVL.

The chain combines TRBV18 with TRBJ1-2; D remains ambiguous. The germline CDR1 and CDR2 sequences are KGHSH and LQKENI. The germline V and J ends were trimmed by 3 bases and 7 bases, with 12 bases remaining between them. This CDR3 is 13 amino acids long. CDR3 residues: CASSPTAFTGYTF. CDR3 DNA sequence: TGTGCCAGCTCACCCACAGCCTTCACTGGCTACACCTTC. Combining the CDR3 with reference TRBV18 and TRBJ1-2 gives the whole variable domain NAGVMQNPRHLVRRRGQEARLRCSPMKGHSHVYWYRQLPEEGLKFMVYLQKENIIDESGMPKERFSAEFPKEGPSILRIQQVVRGDSAAYFCASSPTAFTGYTFGSGTRLTVV.

V usage is TRBV12-3 or TRBV12-4 and J usage is TRBJ1-2; D is undetermined. CDR3 length: 12 residues. V gave up 5 bases and J gave up 8 bases, with 12 bases separating them. The CDR3 DNA follows: TGTGCCAGCAGTCAAGACCGAGTGGGCTACACCTTC. It translates to CASSQDRVGYTF.

The chain links TRBV7-2 to TRBJ1-4; a possible D gene is TRBD1 (6 bases). Germline CDR1 is SGHTA and CDR2 is FQGNSA. The CDR3 has 14 amino acids. Trimming took off 6 bases at V and 8 bases at J, with 16 bases between the two ends. The CDR3 sequence is CASRTGRGTEKLFF. CDR3 coding DNA: TGTGCCAGCAGAACAGGGCGGGGGACGGAAAAACTGTTTTTT.